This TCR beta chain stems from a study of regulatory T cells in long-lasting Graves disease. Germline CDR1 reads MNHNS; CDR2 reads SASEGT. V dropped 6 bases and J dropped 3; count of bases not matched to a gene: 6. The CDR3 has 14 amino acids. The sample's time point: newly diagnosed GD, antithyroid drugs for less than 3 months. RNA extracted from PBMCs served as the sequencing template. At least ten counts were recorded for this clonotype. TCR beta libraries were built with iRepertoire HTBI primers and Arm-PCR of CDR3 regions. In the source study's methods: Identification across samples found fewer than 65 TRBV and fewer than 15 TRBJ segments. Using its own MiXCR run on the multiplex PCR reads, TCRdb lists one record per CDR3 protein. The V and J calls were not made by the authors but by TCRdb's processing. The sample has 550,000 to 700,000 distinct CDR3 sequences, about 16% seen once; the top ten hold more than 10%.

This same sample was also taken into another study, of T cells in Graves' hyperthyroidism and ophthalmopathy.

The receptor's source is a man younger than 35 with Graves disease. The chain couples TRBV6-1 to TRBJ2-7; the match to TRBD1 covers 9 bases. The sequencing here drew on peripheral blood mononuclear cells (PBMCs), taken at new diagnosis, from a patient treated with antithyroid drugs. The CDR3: CASRQGQGIYEQYF. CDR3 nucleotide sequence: TGTGCCAGCAGACAAGGACAGGGGATCTACGAGCAGTACTTC.